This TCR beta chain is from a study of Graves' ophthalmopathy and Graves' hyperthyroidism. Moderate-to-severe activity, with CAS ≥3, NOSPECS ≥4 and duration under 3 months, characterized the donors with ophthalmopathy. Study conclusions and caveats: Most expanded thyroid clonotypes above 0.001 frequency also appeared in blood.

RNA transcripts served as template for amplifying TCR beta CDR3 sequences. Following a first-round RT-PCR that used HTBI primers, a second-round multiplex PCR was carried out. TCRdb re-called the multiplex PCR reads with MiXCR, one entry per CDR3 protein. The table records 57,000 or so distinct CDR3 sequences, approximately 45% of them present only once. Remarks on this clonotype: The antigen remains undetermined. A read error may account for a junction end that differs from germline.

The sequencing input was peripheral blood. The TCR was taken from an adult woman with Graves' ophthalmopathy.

The CDR3 region has the DNA TGTACCAGCCGGCGACAGTTTGGCACAGATACGCAGTATTTT. This gives the protein CTSRRQFGTDTQYF. J is TRBJ2-3 and V is TRBV6-1; tentatively, D is TRBD1 (5 bases). The CDR3 is 14 amino acids. From germline, CDR1 is MNHNS and CDR2 SASEGT.